A single sample is the source of the 25 T cell receptor beta chains below, sequenced in a study of metastatic and nonmetastatic thyroid tumors. TCRdb redid the clone calls on the PCR reads using MiXCR. The data hold about 33,000 clones, with roughly 19% observed a single time. Every patient was untreated before thyroid surgery. Sequencing was done on a sample of blood. The receptors come from a male donor with papillary thyroid cancer or a benign thyroid nodule (not recorded which). Some clones in this sample may be carry-over from other donors' samples.

By sample fraction, this clone is medium-sized. The chain carries TRBV6-2 or TRBV6-3 and TRBJ2-7; no clear D gene. Germline-derived CDR1 and CDR2 are MNHEY and SVGEGT. Trimming removed 2 bases from V and 2 bases from J, with 13 bases in between. This CDR3 comprises 15 residues. CDR3 sequence: CASSYPPGRAYEQYF. In DNA, the CDR3 is TGTGCCAGCAGTTACCCGCCAGGACGGGCCTACGAGCAGTACTTC.

The CDR3 loop is CASSFGDGNSPLHF. The CDR3 DNA follows: TGTGCCAGCAGCTTCGGGGACGGGAATTCACCCCTCCACTTT. V and J are TRBV11-2 and TRBJ1-6, with D possibly TRBD1 on 5 matching bases. CDR3 size: 14 residues. Germline values: CDR1 SGHAT, CDR2 FQNNGV. V was shortened by 3 bases and J by 7 bases, with 10 bases between the two germline ends.

This clone was recorded at least ten times. V is TRBV5-6 and J is TRBJ1-1; D unresolved. Germline loops: CDR1 SGHDT, CDR2 YYEEEE. This CDR3 has 14 residues. Trimming took 6 bases from V and 1 from J, leaving 13 bases between them. CDR3 sequence reads: CASIQTVQNTEAFF. The DNA of the CDR3 is TGTGCCAGCATCCAGACCGTACAGAACACTGAAGCTTTCTTT. The full variable domain, rest sourced from reference TRBV5-6 and TRBJ1-1, is DAGVTQSPTHLIKTRGQQVTLRCSPKSGHDTVSWYQQALGQGPQFIFQYYEEEERQRGNFPDRFSGHQFPNYSSELNVNALLLGDSALYLCASIQTVQNTEAFFGQGTRLTVV.

This clone was found a few times. The genes are TRBV2 and TRBJ2-7; tentatively, D is TRBD1 (6 bases). The CDR3 covers 15 residues. The germline gives CDR1 SNHLY, CDR2 FYNNEI. Deletions cut 6 bases from V and 3 bases from J, with 18 bases between. CDR3 in DNA: TGTGCCAGCAGGTCCCGACAGGCGCTTATCTACGAGCAGTACTTC. Translation gives CASRSRQALIYEQYF.

This clone was counted at least ten times. The V gene is TRBV7-9, the J gene TRBJ1-1; possibly TRBD1 for D (5 bases). V was cut by 4 bases and J by 4 bases, with 13 bases left in between. CDR3 length: 14 amino acids. Germline V gene sequence: CDR1 SEHNR, CDR2 FQNEAQ (reference sequence). For the CDR3, the DNA is TGTGCCAGCAGCTCGGACATCCGGGGCACTGAAGCTTTCTTT. Amino acid sequence: CASSSDIRGTEAFF.

As for this clone: A much more abundant neighbour one base away suggests this may be a read error. The V gene is TRBV4-1, the J gene TRBJ2-1, with 7 bases matching TRBD2. CDR1 MGHRA and CDR2 YSYEKL come from the germline V gene. The CDR3 is 15 amino acids. The CDR3 nucleotides are TGCGCCAGCAGGGAAACAGCGGGGCCCTACGATGAGCATTTCTTC. Protein: CASRETAGPYDEHFF.

The gene calls are TRBV28 and TRBJ2-1; D unresolved. Germline CDR1 MDHEN, CDR2 SYDVKM. V was shortened by 2 bases and J by 7 bases, with 12 bases between the two germline ends. This CDR3 region has 14 residues. CDR3 sequence reads: CASSLELGSNEQFF. CDR3 DNA sequence: TGTGCCAGCAGTTTAGAACTCGGGTCGAATGAGCAGTTCTTC. Filled out from reference TRBV28 and TRBJ2-1, the complete variable domain reads DVKVTQSSRYLVKRTGEKVFLECVQDMDHENMFWYRQDPGLGLRLIYFSYDVKMKEKGDIPEGYSVSREKKERFSLILESASTNQTSMYLCASSLELGSNEQFFGPGTRLTVL.

The table lists this clone with many counts. The gene calls are TRBV12-3 or TRBV12-4 and TRBJ1-3; TRBD1 matches at 8 bases. The CDR3 sequence is 14 residues long. V dropped 8 bases and J dropped 2; count of bases not matched to a gene: 5. The DNA for the CDR3 is TGTGCCAGCCGCCCACAGGGGGCTGGAAACACCATATATTTT. Its protein product is CASRPQGAGNTIYF.

Notes on this clone: Possible read error: a much larger clone is one base away. The chain uses TRBV5-4 and TRBJ1-1, with D possibly matching TRBD1 (5 bases). CDR1 and CDR2 from the germline V gene are SGHNT and YYREEE (reference sequence). The CDR3 contains 16 residues. The CDR3 bases are TGTGCCAGCATCCCAAATCAGGGTAGTTTGAACGCTGAAGCTTTCTTT. Translated, it gives CASIPNQGSLNAEAFF. The full variable domain, completed using reference TRBV5-4 and TRBJ1-1, is ETGVTQSPTHLIKTRGQQVTLRCSSQSGHNTVSWYQQALGQGPQFIFQYYREEENGRGNFPPRFSGLQFPNYSSELNVNALELDDSALYLCASIPNQGSLNAEAFFGQGTRLTVV.

This clone was seen at least ten times. The chain combines TRBV6-5 with TRBJ2-1; 7 bases match TRBD2. The CDR3 length is 19 residues. Looked up from germline, CDR1 is MNHEY and CDR2 is SVGAGI. After removal of 5 bases from V and 0 bases from J, the junction contained 16 bases not matched to a gene. DNA for the CDR3: TGTGCCAGCAGTCGTGGACTAGTGGCCCCCCGAAGCTCCTACAATGAGCAGTTCTTC. Protein product: CASSRGLVAPRSSYNEQFF.

This clone appeared many times. This rearrangement joins TRBV12-3 or TRBV12-4 to TRBJ2-1; either TRBD1 or TRBD2 may fit D (5 bases each). The CDR3 covers 15 residues. Trimming removed 4 bases from V and 9 bases from J, with 19 bases in between. The CDR3 loop is CASSSDILAGSEQFF. Written as DNA, the CDR3 is TGTGCCAGCAGTTCGGACATTCTTGCAGGGAGTGAGCAGTTCTTC.

This rearrangement joins TRBV7-2 to TRBJ1-2; no reliable D call. V lost 4 bases to trimming and J lost 8 bases, with 11 bases between them. The CDR3 runs to 12 residues. Germline V gene sequence: CDR1 SGHTA, CDR2 FQGNSA. The CDR3 is CASSSSRRGYTF. CDR3 bases: TGTGCCAGCAGCTCGTCGAGGAGGGGCTACACCTTC.

At least ten counts were recorded for this clone. The CDR3 loop reads CASSIRAGVREQYF. CDR3 coding DNA: TGTGCCAGTAGTATAAGGGCGGGAGTACGGGAGCAGTACTTC. The gene calls are TRBV19 and TRBJ2-7; 7 bases match TRBD2. Germline CDR1 is LNHDA and CDR2 is SQIVND (reference sequence). The CDR3 runs 14 residues. J was trimmed by 7 bases and V by 2 bases; bases with no gene match: 8.

V and J are TRBV28 and TRBJ1-2; 7 positions agree with TRBD1. CDR3 length equals 15 residues. Germline assignment: CDR1 MDHEN and CDR2 SYDVKM. V was clipped by 6 bases and J by 6 bases; unmatched bases: 13. The CDR3 DNA reads TGTGCCAGCAGCATAACAGGGGCCAGAAAGGATGGCTACACCTTC. Amino acid sequence: CASSITGARKDGYTF.

This sequence joins TRBV19 and TRBJ2-2; the D is unclear. The germline V gene has CDR1 LNHDA and CDR2 SQIVND (reference sequence). Trimming took 3 bases from V and 0 from J, leaving 2 bases between them. There are 13 residues in the CDR3. Written as DNA, the CDR3 is TGTGCCAGTAGTATTCCGAACACCGGGGAGCTGTTTTTT. It yields the protein CASSIPNTGELFF.

Concerning this clone itself: Here the CDR3 omits its conserved ending phenylalanine or tryptophan, so a read error is the likely source. The rearrangement links TRBV27 to TRBJ2-7; TRBD2 is a possible D gene (7 bases). CDR1 and CDR2 from the germline V gene are MNHEY and SMNVEV (reference sequence). V lost 7 bases, J lost 4 bases, and 17 bases lay in between. The CDR3 runs 14 residues. CDR3 sequence reads: CASIPFGGPYEQYL. The CDR3 nucleotides are TGTGCCAGCATCCCCTTCGGGGGGCCGTACGAGCAGTACCTC.

This clone has a handful of counts. The chain carries TRBV29-1 and TRBJ2-1, with 8 bases identical to TRBD1. The ends lost 6 bases at V and 7 bases at J; junction bases unmatched: 17. The CDR3 totals 16 residues. Looked up from germline, CDR1 is SQVTM and CDR2 is ANQGSEA. CDR3 bases: TGCAGCGTGGATAGACAGGGGAAGGACCTCAAAAATGAGCAGTTCTTC. This gives the protein CSVDRQGKDLKNEQFF.

This rearrangement joins TRBV5-4 to TRBJ2-7; D unclear. Germline values: CDR1 SGHNT, CDR2 YYREEE (reference sequence). The CDR3 spans 14 residues. V was trimmed by 0 bases and J by 6 bases, leaving 13 bases between them. The CDR3 DNA sequence: TGTGCCAGCAGCTTGGAGGCGGATTTCTTCGAGCAGTACTTC. This translates into CASSLEADFFEQYF.

This clone was seen many times. The CDR3 protein is CASSSGTSGRGYF. DNA for the CDR3: TGTGCCAGCAGCTCGGGGACTAGCGGGAGGGGGTACTTC. This chain links TRBV7-2 with TRBJ2-4, with 16 bases lining up with TRBD2. The CDR3 has 13 amino acids. Trimming took 4 bases from V and 15 from J; bases not matched to a gene: 3. The germline gives CDR1 SGHTA, CDR2 FQGNSA.

This clone is categorized as medium-sized (0.01 to 0.1%). This rearrangement joins TRBV28 to TRBJ2-1; D gene ambiguous. Trimming pared 6 bases from V and 0 bases from J, leaving 12 bases between. The CDR3 loop spans 15 amino acids. Germline V gene sequence: CDR1 MDHEN, CDR2 SYDVKM. CDR3 loop: CASRSRKSSYNEQFF. In DNA, the CDR3 is TGTGCCAGCAGGTCCCGGAAGAGCTCCTACAATGAGCAGTTCTTC. The whole variable domain, remainder taken from reference TRBV28 and TRBJ2-1, is DVKVTQSSRYLVKRTGEKVFLECVQDMDHENMFWYRQDPGLGLRLIYFSYDVKMKEKGDIPEGYSVSREKKERFSLILESASTNQTSMYLCASRSRKSSYNEQFFGPGTRLTVL.

This clone showed up many times. This sequence joins TRBV29-1 and TRBJ1-2; D call uncertain. V lost 5 bases and J 3 bases, leaving 13 bases between the germline ends. CDR1 and CDR2 from the germline V gene are SQVTM and ANQGSEA. There are 13 residues in the CDR3. The CDR3 nucleotides are TGCAGCGTTTCGGCCTCCCATGACTATGGCTACACCTTC. Translating it yields CSVSASHDYGYTF.

A few counts support this clone. The V call is TRBV6-1, the J call TRBJ2-3, with D possibly matching TRBD2 (5 bases). The germline V gene has CDR1 MNHNS and CDR2 SASEGT. The length of the CDR3 is 15 residues. V was clipped by 5 bases and J by 6 bases, with 18 bases between them. CDR3 sequence reads: CASSPRAELADTQYF. DNA of the CDR3: TGTGCCAGCAGTCCCCGAGCGGAGTTAGCGGATACGCAGTATTTT.

By share of the sample, this clone is medium-sized (0.01 to 0.1%). The chain uses TRBV6-1 and TRBJ1-6; D gene uncertain. Trimming pared 2 bases from V and 3 bases from J, leaving 5 bases between. Germline loops: CDR1 MNHNS, CDR2 SASEGT. The CDR3 spans 14 residues. The CDR3 is CASSEQIYNSPLHF. The CDR3 DNA is TGTGCCAGCAGTGAACAGATCTATAATTCACCCCTCCACTTT.

This clone was observed a handful of times. The chain recombines TRBV5-6 with TRBJ2-3; no clear D. V dropped 7 bases and J dropped 2 bases, with 14 bases sitting between them. Germline V gene data show CDR1 as SGHDT and CDR2 as YYEEEE. This CDR3 spans 14 amino acids. Here the CDR3 DNA reads TGTGCCAGCGGAAGTGTAGGGAACACAGATACGCAGTATTTT. This encodes CASGSVGNTDTQYF.

This clone was recorded many times. The V and J genes are TRBV10-1 and TRBJ2-3; 12 bases map to TRBD2. The V gene's germline CDR1 is WNHNN and CDR2 SYGVQD (reference sequence). There are 15 residues in the CDR3. J was trimmed by 4 bases and V by 3 bases; bases with no gene match: 2. The CDR3 protein is CASSELAGGPDTQYF. The CDR3 region has the DNA TGCGCCAGCAGTGAACTAGCGGGAGGCCCAGATACGCAGTATTTT.